These 6 T cell receptor beta chains were all obtained from the same sample, sequenced in a study of shared clonotypes between healthy human individuals (dated by TCRdb to 2020 to 2022). CD8 naive samples were CD45RO-negative cells positively selected for CCR7, giving a CD45RA+CCR7+ population that excluded TemRA cells. Libraries were built with the immunoSEQ multiplex PCR assay. TCRdb limited this immuneACCESS table to in-frame rearrangements with V and J called. A share of clones is missing; checked studies link under half to unresolved V genes, and the rest is unexplained. The sample data list millions of clones, and just under 95% of these were observed just once. Roughly 1.1% of the sample rests with the top ten. Sequencing input: naive CD8+ T cells sorted from blood. The label giving this sample's cell subset or site can be read as: CD45RA+CCR7+. The receptors derive from a man aged 18 to 29 in good health.

V usage is TRBV7-3 and J usage is TRBJ2-6, with D possibly being TRBD1 (5 bases). The CDR3 spans 16 residues. The germline V and J ends were trimmed by 4 bases and 1 base, with 11 bases remaining between them. Germline CDR1 and CDR2: SGHTA and FQGTGA. The CDR3 sequence: CASSSLGVSGANVLTF. In nucleotides, the CDR3 is TGTGCCAGCAGCTCCCTAGGGGTTTCTGGGGCCAACGTCCTGACTTTC.

The chain is built from TRBV7-9 and TRBJ1-4, with 7 bases aligning to TRBD1. V shed 5 bases and J 7 bases; nucleotides not matched to a gene: 10. This CDR3 region has 15 residues. Germline lookup yields CDR1 SEHNR and CDR2 FQNEAQ (reference sequence). CDR3 region: CASSARTGHSEKLFF. The DNA of the CDR3 is TGTGCCAGCAGCGCTCGGACAGGCCACAGTGAAAAACTGTTTTTT.

J is TRBJ2-7 and V is TRBV29-1; 8 nucleotides match TRBD1. This CDR3 region has 15 residues. V was clipped by 3 bases and J by 2 bases; unmatched bases: 9. Germline CDR1 and CDR2: SQVTM and ANQGSEA. This CDR3 reads CSVESTGGAAYEQYF. The CDR3 coding sequence is TGCAGCGTTGAGAGCACAGGGGGAGCCGCCTACGAGCAGTACTTC.

This chain joins TRBV5-6 and TRBJ2-5; no clear D. Germline lookup yields CDR1 SGHDT and CDR2 YYEEEE. With 4 bases removed from V and 5 bases from J, the gap between germline ends came to 6 bases. The CDR3 is 11 amino acids. The DNA of the CDR3 is TGTGCCAGCAGCGACATCGAGACCCAGTACTTC. This translates into CASSDIETQYF.

The V gene is TRBV7-9, the J gene TRBJ2-7; 8 positions agree with TRBD1. With V trimmed by 3 bases and J by 0 bases, 4 bases remained unmatched. Germline V CDR1 and CDR2: SEHNR, FQNEAQ (reference sequence). The CDR3 runs to 15 residues. The CDR3 bases are TGTGCCAGCAGCTTCTACACAGGGGGCTCCTACGAGCAGTACTTC. Translating gives CASSFYTGGSYEQYF.

This chain links TRBV6-5 with TRBJ2-7; 8 positions agree with TRBD1. Germline trimming cut 7 bases from V and 5 bases from J; bases unmatched to any gene: 7. The CDR3 extends over 13 amino acids. Germline CDR1 MNHEY, CDR2 SVGAGI. CDR3 region: CASTTDRAHEQYF. The CDR3 DNA follows: TGTGCCAGCACCACGGACAGGGCCCACGAGCAGTACTTC.